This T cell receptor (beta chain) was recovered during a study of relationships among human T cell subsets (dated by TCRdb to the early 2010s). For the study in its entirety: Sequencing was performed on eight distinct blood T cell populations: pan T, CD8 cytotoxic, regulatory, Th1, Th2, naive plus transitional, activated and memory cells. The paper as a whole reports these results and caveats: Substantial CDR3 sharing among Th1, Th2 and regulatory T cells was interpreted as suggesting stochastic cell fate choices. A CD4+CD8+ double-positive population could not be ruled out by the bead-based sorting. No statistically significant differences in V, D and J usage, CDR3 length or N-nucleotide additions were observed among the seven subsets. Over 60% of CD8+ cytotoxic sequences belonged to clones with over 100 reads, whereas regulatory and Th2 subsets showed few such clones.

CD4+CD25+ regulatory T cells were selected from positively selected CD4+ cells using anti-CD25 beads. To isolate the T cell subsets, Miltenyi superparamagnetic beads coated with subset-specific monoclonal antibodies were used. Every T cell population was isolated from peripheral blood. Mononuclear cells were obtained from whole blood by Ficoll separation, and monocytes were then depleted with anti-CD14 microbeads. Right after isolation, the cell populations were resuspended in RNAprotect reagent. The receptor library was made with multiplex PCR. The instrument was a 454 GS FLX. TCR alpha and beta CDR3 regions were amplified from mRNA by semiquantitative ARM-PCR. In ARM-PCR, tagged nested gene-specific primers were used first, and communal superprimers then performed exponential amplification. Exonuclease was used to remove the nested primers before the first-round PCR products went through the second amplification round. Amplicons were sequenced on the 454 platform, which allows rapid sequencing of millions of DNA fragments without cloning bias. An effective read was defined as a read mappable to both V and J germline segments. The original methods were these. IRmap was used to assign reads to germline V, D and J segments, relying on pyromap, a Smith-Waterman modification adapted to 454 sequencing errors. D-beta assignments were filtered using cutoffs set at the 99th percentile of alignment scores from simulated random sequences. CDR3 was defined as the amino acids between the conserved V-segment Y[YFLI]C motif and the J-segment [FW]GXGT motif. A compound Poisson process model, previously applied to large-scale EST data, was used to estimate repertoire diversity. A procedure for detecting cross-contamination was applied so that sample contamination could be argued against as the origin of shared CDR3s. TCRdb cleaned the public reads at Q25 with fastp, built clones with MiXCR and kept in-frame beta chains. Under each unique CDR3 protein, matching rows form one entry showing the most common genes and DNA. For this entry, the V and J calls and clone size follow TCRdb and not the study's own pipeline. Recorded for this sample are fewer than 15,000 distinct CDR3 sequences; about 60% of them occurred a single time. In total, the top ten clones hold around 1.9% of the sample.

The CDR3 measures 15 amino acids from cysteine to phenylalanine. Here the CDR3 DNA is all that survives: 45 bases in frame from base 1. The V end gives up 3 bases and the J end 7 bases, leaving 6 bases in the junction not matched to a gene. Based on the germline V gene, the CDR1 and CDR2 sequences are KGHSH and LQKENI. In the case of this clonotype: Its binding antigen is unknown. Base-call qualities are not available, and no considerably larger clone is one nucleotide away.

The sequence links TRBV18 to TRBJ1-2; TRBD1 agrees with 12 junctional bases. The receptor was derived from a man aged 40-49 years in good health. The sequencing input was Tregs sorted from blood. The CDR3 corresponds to CASSPGTGGAGGYTF. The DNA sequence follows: TGTGCCAGCTCACCTGGGACAGGGGGCGCCGGTGGCTACACCTTC.